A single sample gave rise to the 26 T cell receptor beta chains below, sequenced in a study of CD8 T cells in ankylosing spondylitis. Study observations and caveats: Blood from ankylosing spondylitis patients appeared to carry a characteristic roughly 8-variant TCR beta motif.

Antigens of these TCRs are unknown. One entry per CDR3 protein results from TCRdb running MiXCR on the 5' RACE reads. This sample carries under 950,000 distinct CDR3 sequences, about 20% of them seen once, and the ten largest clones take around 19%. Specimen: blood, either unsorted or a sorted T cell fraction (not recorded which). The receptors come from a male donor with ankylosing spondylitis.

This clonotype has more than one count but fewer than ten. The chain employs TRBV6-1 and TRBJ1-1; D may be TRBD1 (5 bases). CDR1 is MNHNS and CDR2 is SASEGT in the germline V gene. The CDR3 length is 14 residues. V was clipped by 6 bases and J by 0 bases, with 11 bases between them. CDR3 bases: TGTGCCAGCAGCGACAGCTGGATGAACACTGAAGCTTTCTTT. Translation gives CASSDSWMNTEAFF.

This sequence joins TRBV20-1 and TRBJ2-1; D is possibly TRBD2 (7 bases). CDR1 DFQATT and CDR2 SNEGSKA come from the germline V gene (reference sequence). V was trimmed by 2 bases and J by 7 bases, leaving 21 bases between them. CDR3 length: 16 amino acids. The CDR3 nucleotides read TGCAGTGCTAGAAGGGGAACAGGGAGGGGTCCGAATGAGCAGTTCTTC. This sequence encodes CSARRGTGRGPNEQFF.

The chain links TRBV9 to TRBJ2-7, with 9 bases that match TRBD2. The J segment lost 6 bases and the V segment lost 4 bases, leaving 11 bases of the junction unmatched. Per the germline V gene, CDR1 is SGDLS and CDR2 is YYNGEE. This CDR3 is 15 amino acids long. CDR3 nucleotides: TGTGCCAGCAGCCCCTGGACTAGCGTTCTCACCGAGCAGTACTTC. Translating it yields CASSPWTSVLTEQYF.

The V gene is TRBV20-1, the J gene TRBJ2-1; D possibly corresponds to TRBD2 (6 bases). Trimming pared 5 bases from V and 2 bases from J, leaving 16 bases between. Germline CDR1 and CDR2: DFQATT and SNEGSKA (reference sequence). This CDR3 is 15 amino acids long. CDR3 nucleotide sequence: TGCAGTGCTGGGAGGTGGGGGGAAGCCTACAATGAGCAGTTCTTC. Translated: CSAGRWGEAYNEQFF.

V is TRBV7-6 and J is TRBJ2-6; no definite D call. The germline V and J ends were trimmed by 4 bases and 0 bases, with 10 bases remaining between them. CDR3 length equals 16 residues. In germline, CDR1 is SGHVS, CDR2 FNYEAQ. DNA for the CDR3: TGTGCCAGCAGCTCGGCTCTCAACTCTGGGGCCAACGTCCTGACTTTC. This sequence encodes CASSSALNSGANVLTF.

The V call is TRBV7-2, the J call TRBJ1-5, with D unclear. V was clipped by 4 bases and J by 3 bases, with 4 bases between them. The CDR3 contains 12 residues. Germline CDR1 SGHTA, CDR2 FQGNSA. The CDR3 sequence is CASSYYNQPQHF. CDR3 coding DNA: TGTGCCAGCAGCTACTACAATCAGCCCCAGCATTTT.

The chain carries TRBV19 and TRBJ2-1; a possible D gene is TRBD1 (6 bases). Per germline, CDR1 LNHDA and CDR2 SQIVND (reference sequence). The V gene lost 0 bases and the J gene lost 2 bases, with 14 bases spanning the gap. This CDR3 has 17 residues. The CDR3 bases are TGTGCCAGTAGTATAGAGGATTTGGGGGCACCCTACAATGAGCAGTTCTTC. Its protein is CASSIEDLGAPYNEQFF.

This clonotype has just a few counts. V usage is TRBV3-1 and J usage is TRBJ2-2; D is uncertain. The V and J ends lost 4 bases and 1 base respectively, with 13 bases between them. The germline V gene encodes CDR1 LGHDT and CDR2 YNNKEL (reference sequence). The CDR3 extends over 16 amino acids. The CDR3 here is CASSLIPGLNTGELFF. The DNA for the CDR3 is TGTGCCAGCAGCCTCATTCCGGGCCTGAACACCGGGGAGCTGTTTTTT.

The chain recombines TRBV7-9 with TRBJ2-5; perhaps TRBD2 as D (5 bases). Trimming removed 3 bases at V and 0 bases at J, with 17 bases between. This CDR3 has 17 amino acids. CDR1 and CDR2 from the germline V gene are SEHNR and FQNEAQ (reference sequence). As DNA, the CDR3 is TGTGCCAGCAGCTTTGTCTCGACTACAGAGTACCAAGAGACCCAGTACTTC. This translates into CASSFVSTTEYQETQYF.

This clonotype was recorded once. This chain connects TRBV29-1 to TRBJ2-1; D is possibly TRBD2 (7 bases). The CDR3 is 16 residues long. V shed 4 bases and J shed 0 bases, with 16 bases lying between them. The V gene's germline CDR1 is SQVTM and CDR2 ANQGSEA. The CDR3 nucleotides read TGCAGCGTTGTCTGGGGGGGGGGCCACTCCTACAATGAGCAGTTCTTC. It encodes CSVVWGGGHSYNEQFF.

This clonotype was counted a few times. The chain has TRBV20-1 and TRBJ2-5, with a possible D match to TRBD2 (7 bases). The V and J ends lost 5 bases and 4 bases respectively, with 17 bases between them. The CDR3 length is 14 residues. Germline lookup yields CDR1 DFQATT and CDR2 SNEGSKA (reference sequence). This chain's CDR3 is CSAHLEGGPETQYF. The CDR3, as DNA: TGCAGTGCTCATCTAGAGGGGGGGCCAGAGACCCAGTACTTC.

The CDR3 region has the DNA TGTGCCAGCAGCCCAAAGGGTATAGGGGCGAATGAAAAACTGTTTTTT. It codes for CASSPKGIGANEKLFF. The chain joins TRBV7-2 to TRBJ1-4, with D possibly matching TRBD1 (5 bases). The CDR3 covers 16 residues. V was pared by 5 bases and J by 5 bases, with 18 bases between. Germline assignment: CDR1 SGHTA and CDR2 FQGNSA. Together with reference TRBV7-2 and TRBJ1-4, the CDR3 gives the full variable domain: GAGVSQSPSNKVTEKGKDVELRCDPISGHTALYWYRQSLGQGLEFLIYFQGNSAPDKSGLPSDRFSAERTGGSVSTLTIQRTQQEDSAVYLCASSPKGIGANEKLFFGSGTQLSVL.

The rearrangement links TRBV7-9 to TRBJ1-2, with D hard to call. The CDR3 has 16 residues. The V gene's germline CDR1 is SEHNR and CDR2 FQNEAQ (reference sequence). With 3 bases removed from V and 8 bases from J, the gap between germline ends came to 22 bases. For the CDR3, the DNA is TGTGCCAGCAGCTTCTCCCGGGCAGACCCACCTTTCGGCTACACCTTC. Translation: CASSFSRADPPFGYTF.

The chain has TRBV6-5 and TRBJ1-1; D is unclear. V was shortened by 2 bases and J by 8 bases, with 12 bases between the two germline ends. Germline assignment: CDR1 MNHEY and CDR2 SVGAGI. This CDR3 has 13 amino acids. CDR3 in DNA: TGTGCCAGCAGTTACAAGGGTAGGGTCGAAGCTTTCTTT. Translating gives CASSYKGRVEAFF.

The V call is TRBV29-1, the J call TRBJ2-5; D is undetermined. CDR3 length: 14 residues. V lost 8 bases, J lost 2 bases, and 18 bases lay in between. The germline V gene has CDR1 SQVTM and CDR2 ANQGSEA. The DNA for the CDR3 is TGCAGCTATAGGGATACGACGGATCAAGAGACCCAGTACTTC. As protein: CSYRDTTDQETQYF.

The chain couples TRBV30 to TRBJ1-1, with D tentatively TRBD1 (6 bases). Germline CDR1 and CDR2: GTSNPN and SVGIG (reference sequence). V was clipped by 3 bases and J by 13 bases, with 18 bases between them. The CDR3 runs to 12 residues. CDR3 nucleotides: TGTGCCTGGAGGGCCCCAGGACAGCCTCATTTCTTT. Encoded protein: CAWRAPGQPHFF.

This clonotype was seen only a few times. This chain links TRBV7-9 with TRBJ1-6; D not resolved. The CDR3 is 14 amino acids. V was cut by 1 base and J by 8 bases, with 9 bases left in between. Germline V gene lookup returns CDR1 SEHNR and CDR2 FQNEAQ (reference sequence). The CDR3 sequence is CASSLGGTYSPLHF. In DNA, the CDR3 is TGTGCCAGCAGCTTAGGGGGTACCTATTCACCCCTCCACTTT.

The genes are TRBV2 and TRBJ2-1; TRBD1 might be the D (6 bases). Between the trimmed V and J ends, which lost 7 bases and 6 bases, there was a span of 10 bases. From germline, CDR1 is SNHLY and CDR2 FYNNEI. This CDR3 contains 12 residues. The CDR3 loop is CASTPDSNEQFF. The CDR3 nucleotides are TGTGCCAGCACCCCGGACAGCAATGAGCAGTTCTTC. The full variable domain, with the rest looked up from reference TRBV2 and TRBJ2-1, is EPEVTQTPSHQVTQMGQEVILRCVPISNHLYFYWYRQILGQKVEFLVSFYNNEISEKSEIFDDQFSVERPDGSNFTLKIRSTKLEDSAMYFCASTPDSNEQFFGPGTRLTVL.

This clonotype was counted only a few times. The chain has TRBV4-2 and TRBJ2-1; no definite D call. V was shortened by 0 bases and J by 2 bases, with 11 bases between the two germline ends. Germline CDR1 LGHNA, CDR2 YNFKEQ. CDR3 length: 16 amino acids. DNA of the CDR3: TGTGCCAGCAGCCAAGAGGACCACGCTGCCTACAATGAGCAGTTCTTC. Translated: CASSQEDHAAYNEQFF.

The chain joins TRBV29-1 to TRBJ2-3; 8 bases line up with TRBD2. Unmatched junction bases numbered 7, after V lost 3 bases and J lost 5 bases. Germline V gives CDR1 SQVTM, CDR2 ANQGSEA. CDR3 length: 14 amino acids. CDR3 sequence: CSVERGESGDTQYF. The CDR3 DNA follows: TGCAGCGTTGAGCGGGGGGAGTCCGGAGATACGCAGTATTTT.

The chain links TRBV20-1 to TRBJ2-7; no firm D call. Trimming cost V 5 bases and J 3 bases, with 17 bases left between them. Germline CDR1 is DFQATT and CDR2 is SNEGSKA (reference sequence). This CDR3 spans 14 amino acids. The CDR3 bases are TGCAGTGCTCCTCCGGGCCCACCGGGCTACGAGCAGTACTTC. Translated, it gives CSAPPGPPGYEQYF.

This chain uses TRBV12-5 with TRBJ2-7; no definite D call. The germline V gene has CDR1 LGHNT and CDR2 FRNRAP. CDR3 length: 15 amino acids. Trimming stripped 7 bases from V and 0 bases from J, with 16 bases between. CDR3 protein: CASAVGQASSYEQYF. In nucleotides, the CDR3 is TGTGCTAGTGCCGTGGGCCAGGCGAGCTCCTACGAGCAGTACTTC. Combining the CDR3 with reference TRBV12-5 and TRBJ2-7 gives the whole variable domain DARVTQTPRHKVTEMGQEVTMRCQPILGHNTVFWYRQTMMQGLELLAYFRNRAPLDDSGMPKDRFSAEMPDATLATLKIQPSEPRDSAVYFCASAVGQASSYEQYFGPGTRLTVT.

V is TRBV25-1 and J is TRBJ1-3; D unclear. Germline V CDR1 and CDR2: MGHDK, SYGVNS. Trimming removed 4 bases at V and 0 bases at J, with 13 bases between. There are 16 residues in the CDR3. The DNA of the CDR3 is TGTGCCAGCAGTGGCCCATTAGCAGACTCTGGAAACACCATATATTTT. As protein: CASSGPLADSGNTIYF.

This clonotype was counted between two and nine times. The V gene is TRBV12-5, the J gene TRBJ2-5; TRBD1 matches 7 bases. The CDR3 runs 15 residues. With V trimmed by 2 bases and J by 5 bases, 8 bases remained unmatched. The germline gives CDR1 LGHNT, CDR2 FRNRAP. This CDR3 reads CASGLLTGIVETQYF. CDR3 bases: TGTGCTAGTGGTTTGCTGACAGGGATAGTTGAGACCCAGTACTTC. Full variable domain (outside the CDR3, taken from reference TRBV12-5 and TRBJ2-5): DARVTQTPRHKVTEMGQEVTMRCQPILGHNTVFWYRQTMMQGLELLAYFRNRAPLDDSGMPKDRFSAEMPDATLATLKIQPSEPRDSAVYFCASGLLTGIVETQYFGPGTRLLVL.

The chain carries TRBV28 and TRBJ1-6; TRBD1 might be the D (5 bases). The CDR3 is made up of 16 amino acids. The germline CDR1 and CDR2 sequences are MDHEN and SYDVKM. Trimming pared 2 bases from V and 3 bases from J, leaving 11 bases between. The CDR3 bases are TGTGCCAGCAGTTTACTACAGGTCGTCTATAATTCACCCCTCCACTTT. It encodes CASSLLQVVYNSPLHF.

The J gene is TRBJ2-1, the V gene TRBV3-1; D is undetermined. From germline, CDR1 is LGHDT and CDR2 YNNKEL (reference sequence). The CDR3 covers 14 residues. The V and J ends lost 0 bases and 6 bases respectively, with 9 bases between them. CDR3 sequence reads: CASSQDLPGNEQFF. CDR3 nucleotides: TGTGCCAGCAGCCAAGATCTTCCAGGCAATGAGCAGTTCTTC.